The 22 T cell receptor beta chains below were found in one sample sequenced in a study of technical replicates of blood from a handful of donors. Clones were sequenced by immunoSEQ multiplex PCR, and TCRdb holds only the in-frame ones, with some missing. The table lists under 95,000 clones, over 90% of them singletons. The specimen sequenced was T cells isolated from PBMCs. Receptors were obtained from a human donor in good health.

CDR3: CAWGGTEAFF. The CDR3 DNA sequence: TGTGCCTGGGGAGGAACTGAAGCTTTCTTT. The V call is TRBV30, the J call TRBJ1-1, with D uncertain. V was pared by 5 bases and J by 5 bases, with 6 bases between. This CDR3 is built from 10 residues. Germline lookup yields CDR1 GTSNPN and CDR2 SVGIG (reference sequence).

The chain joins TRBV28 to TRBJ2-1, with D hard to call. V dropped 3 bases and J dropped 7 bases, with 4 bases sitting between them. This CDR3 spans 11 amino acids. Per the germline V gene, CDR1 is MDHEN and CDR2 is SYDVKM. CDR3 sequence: CASSFRNEQFF. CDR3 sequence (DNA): TGTGCCAGCAGTTTCCGTAATGAGCAGTTCTTC. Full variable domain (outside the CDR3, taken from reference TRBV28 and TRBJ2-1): DVKVTQSSRYLVKRTGEKVFLECVQDMDHENMFWYRQDPGLGLRLIYFSYDVKMKEKGDIPEGYSVSREKKERFSLILESASTNQTSMYLCASSFRNEQFFGPGTRLTVL.

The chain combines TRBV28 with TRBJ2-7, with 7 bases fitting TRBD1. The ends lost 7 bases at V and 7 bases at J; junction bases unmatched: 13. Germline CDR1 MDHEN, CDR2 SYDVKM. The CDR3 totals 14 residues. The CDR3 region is CASTHTNRGLEQYF. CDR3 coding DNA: TGTGCCAGCACCCATACGAACAGGGGATTGGAGCAGTACTTC.

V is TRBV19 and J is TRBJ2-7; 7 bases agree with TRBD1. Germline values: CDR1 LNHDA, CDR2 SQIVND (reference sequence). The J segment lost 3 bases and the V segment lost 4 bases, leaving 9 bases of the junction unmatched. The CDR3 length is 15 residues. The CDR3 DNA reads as TGTGCCAGTAGTACAAGACAGGGTGGAGGCTACGAGCAGTACTTC. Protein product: CASSTRQGGGYEQYF.

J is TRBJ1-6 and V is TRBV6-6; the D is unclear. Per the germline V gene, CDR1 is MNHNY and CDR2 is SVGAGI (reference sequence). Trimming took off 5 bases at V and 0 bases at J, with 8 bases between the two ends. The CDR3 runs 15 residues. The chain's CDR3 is CASSRRSSYNSPLHF. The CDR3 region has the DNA TGTGCCAGCAGTAGGAGGAGCTCCTATAATTCACCCCTCCACTTT.

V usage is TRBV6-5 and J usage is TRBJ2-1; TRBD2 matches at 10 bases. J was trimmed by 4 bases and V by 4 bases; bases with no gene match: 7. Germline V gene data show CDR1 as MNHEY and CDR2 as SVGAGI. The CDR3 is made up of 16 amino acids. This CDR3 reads CASSWKLAGFYNEQFF. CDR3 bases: TGTGCCAGCAGTTGGAAACTAGCGGGATTTTACAATGAGCAGTTCTTC.

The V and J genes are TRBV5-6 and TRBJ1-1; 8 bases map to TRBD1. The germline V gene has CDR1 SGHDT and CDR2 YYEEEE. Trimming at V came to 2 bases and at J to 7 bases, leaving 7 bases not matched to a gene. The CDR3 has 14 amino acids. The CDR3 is CASSFGTGQLEAFF. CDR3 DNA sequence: TGTGCCAGCAGCTTCGGGACAGGCCAACTTGAAGCTTTCTTT. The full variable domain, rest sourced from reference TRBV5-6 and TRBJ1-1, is DAGVTQSPTHLIKTRGQQVTLRCSPKSGHDTVSWYQQALGQGPQFIFQYYEEEERQRGNFPDRFSGHQFPNYSSELNVNALLLGDSALYLCASSFGTGQLEAFFGQGTRLTVV.

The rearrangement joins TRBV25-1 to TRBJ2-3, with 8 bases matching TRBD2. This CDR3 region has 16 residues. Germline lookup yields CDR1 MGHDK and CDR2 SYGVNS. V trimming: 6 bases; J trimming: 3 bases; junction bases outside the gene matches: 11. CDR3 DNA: TGTGCCAGCAGGGCCCCCAGCGGGAGAGGAACAGATACGCAGTATTTT. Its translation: CASRAPSGRGTDTQYF.

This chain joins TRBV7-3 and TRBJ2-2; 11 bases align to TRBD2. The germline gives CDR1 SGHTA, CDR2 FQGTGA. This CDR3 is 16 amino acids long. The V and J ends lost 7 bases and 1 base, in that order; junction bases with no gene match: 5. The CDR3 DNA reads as TGTGCCAGCACGATAACTAGCGGGGGGAACACCGGGGAGCTGTTTTTT. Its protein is CASTITSGGNTGELFF.

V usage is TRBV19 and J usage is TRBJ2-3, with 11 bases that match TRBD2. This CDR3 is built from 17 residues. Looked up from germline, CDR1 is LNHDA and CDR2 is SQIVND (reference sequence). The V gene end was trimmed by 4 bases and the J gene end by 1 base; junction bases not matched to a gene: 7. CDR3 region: CASSSLAGGYGTDTQYF. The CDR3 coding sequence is TGTGCCAGTAGTAGTCTAGCGGGAGGCTATGGCACAGATACGCAGTATTTT.

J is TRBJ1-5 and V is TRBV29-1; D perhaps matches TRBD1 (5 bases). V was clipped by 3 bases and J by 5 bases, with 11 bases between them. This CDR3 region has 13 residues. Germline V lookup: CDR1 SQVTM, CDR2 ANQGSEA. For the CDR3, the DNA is TGCAGCGTTGAGACAGCCCCCTATCAGCCCCAGCATTTT. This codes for CSVETAPYQPQHF.

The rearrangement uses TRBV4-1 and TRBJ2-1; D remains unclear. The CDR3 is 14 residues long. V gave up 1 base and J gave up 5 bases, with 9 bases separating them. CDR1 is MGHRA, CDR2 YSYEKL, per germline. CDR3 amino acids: CASSQVLRDNEQFF. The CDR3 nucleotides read TGCGCCAGCAGCCAAGTTTTGAGAGACAATGAGCAGTTCTTC.

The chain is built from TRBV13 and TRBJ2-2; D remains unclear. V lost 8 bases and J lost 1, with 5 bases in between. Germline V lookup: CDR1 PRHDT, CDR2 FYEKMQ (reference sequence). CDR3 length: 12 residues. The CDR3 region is CASRRNTGELFF. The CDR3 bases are TGTGCCAGCCGGAGGAACACCGGGGAGCTGTTTTTT.

The chain's CDR3 is CASGPQGVVETQYF. The CDR3 DNA reads as TGTGCCAGCGGCCCTCAGGGGGTAGTAGAGACCCAGTACTTC. The chain is built from TRBV6-6 and TRBJ2-5; 7 positions match TRBD1. Germline V gene sequence: CDR1 MNHNY, CDR2 SVGAGI (reference sequence). Germline trimming cut 8 bases from V and 4 bases from J; bases unmatched to any gene: 10. This CDR3 comprises 14 residues.

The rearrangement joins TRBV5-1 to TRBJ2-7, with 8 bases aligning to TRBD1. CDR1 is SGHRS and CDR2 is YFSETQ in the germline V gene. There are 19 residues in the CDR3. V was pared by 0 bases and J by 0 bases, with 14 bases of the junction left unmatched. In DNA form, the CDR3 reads TGCGCCAGCAGCTTGGTTAGGTCAGGGGGCGGTTCGGGCTCCTACGAGCAGTACTTC. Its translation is CASSLVRSGGGSGSYEQYF. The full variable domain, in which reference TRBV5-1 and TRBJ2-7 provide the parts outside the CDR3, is KAGVTQTPRYLIKTRGQQVTLSCSPISGHRSVSWYQQTPGQGLQFLFEYFSETQRNKGNFPGRFSGRQFSNSRSEMNVSTLELGDSALYLCASSLVRSGGGSGSYEQYFGPGTRLTVT.

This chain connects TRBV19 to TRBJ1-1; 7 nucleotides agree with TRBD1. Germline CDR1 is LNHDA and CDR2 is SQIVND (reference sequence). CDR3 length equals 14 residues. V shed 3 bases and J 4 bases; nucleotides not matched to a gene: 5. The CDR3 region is CASSMDRRSTEAFF. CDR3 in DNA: TGTGCCAGTAGTATGGACAGGAGGAGCACTGAAGCTTTCTTT.

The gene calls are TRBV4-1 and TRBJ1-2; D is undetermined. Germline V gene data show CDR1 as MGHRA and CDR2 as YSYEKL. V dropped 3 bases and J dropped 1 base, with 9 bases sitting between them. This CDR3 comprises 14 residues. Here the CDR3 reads CASSQTQVNYGYTF. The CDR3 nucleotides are TGCGCCAGCAGCCAGACGCAGGTTAACTATGGCTACACCTTC.

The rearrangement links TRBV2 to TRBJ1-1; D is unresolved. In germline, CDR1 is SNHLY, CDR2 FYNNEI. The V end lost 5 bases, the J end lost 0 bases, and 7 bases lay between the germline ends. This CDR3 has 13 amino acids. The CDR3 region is CASSSGVNTEAFF. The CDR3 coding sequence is TGTGCCAGCAGTAGCGGGGTGAACACTGAAGCTTTCTTT. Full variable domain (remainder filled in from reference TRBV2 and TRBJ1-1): EPEVTQTPSHQVTQMGQEVILRCVPISNHLYFYWYRQILGQKVEFLVSFYNNEISEKSEIFDDQFSVERPDGSNFTLKIRSTKLEDSAMYFCASSSGVNTEAFFGQGTRLTVV.

CDR3 coding DNA: TGTGCCAGTAGTCCCGTCGGGGACAGGACCGCCTACGAGCAGTACTTC. This sequence encodes CASSPVGDRTAYEQYF. The chain is built from TRBV19 and TRBJ2-7; 8 nucleotides agree with TRBD1. Unmatched junction bases numbered 11, after V lost 5 bases and J lost 2 bases. The length of the CDR3 is 16 residues. Germline lookup yields CDR1 LNHDA and CDR2 SQIVND (reference sequence).

CDR3: CASSWAANTGELFF. CDR3 sequence (DNA): TGTGCCAGTAGTTGGGCAGCGAACACCGGGGAGCTGTTTTTT. The chain joins TRBV19 to TRBJ2-2; D is unclear. Trimming shortened V by 5 bases and J by 0 bases, and 7 bases separated the two germline ends. The germline CDR1 and CDR2 sequences are LNHDA and SQIVND (reference sequence). This CDR3 has 14 residues.

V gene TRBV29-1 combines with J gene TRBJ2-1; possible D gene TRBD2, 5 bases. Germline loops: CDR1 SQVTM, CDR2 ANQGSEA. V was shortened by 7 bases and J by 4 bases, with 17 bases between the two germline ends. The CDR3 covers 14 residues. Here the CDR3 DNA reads TGCAGCGCTCCCATATGGGAGAGATACAATGAGCAGTTCTTC. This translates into CSAPIWERYNEQFF.

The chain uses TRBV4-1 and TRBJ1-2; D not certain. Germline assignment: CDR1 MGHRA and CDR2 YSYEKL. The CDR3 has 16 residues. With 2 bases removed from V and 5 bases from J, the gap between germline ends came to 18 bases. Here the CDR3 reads CASSQSPQESFYGYTF. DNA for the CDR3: TGCGCCAGCAGCCAAAGCCCCCAGGAAAGTTTTTATGGCTACACCTTC.